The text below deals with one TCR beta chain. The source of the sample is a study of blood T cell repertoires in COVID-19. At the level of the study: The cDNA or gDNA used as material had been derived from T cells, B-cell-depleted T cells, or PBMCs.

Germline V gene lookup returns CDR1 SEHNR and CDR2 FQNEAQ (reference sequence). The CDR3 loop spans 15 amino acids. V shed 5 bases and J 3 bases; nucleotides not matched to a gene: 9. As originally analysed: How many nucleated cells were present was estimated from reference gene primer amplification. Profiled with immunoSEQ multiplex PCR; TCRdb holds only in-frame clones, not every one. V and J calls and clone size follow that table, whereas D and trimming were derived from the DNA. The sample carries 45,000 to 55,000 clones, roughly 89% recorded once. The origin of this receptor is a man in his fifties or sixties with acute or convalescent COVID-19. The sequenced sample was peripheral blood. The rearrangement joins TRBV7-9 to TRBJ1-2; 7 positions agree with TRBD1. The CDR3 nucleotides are TGTGCCAGCAGCACCACGGGACAGACCCACTATGGCTACACCTTC. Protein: CASSTTGQTHYGYTF.